The next 23 T cell receptor beta chains were all read from a single sample in a study of blood T cell repertoires in COVID-19. TCRdb keeps only in-frame clones here, not all; method: immunoSEQ multiplex PCR. The sample has approximately 100,000 clones; around 90% are singletons. Sequenced material: peripheral blood. Source of these receptors: a woman aged 55-69 years with acute or convalescent COVID-19.

The chain combines TRBV19 with TRBJ2-3; TRBD1 matches at 12 bases. The V gene's germline CDR1 is LNHDA and CDR2 SQIVND (reference sequence). V lost 6 bases and J lost 0; bases outside the gene matches: 16. The CDR3 totals 20 residues. Here the CDR3 reads CASRRPPGTGGRGSTDTQYF. The CDR3 DNA reads as TGTGCCAGTAGAAGACCTCCCGGGACAGGGGGCAGAGGGAGCACAGATACGCAGTATTTT.

The chain has TRBV19 and TRBJ2-7, with 8 nucleotides matching TRBD2. Germline lookup yields CDR1 LNHDA and CDR2 SQIVND (reference sequence). J gave up 3 bases and V 4 bases, and 5 bases lay outside the gene matches. This CDR3 comprises 14 residues. The CDR3 bases are TGTGCCAGTAGTACTCAGCGGGGGCTCTACGAGCAGTACTTC. Amino acid sequence: CASSTQRGLYEQYF.

The J gene is TRBJ2-5, the V gene TRBV5-1; D is perhaps TRBD1 (5 bases). There are 15 residues in the CDR3. Germline V CDR1 and CDR2: SGHRS, YFSETQ. Trimming stripped 4 bases from V and 5 bases from J, with 18 bases between. Here the CDR3 reads CASSLSQGVGETQYF. For the CDR3, the DNA is TGCGCCAGCAGCCTTTCCCAAGGGGTGGGGGAGACCCAGTACTTC.

The V call is TRBV23-1, the J call TRBJ1-5; TRBD1 matches 9 bases. TRBV23-1 counts as an open reading frame of uncertain function. The CDR3 is made up of 15 amino acids. Losses at the gene ends were 3 bases for V and 4 bases for J; bases not matched to a gene: 4. CDR3 loop: CASSQDRGQNQPQHF. DNA of the CDR3: TGCGCCAGCAGTCAGGACAGGGGCCAAAATCAGCCCCAGCATTTT.

This clone was seen just once. The rearrangement links TRBV7-9 to TRBJ2-3; perhaps TRBD2 as D (6 bases). CDR1 is SEHNR, CDR2 FQNEAQ, per germline (reference sequence). V dropped 5 bases and J dropped 1 base, with 16 bases sitting between them. The CDR3 spans 16 residues. The CDR3 spells CASSPPAGSGTDTQYF. In DNA form, the CDR3 reads TGTGCCAGCAGCCCCCCAGCGGGCTCCGGCACAGATACGCAGTATTTT.

The CDR3 sequence is CSVDISGSYNEQFF. For the CDR3, the DNA is TGCAGCGTTGATATCAGCGGCTCCTACAATGAGCAGTTCTTC. V and J are TRBV29-1 and TRBJ2-1; D might be TRBD2 (5 bases). The CDR3 totals 14 residues. Trimming left V 3 bases short and J 0 bases short, with 9 bases between. Germline CDR1 SQVTM, CDR2 ANQGSEA.

The V gene is TRBV5-1, the J gene TRBJ1-1; D is unclear. The CDR3 runs to 15 residues. The V end lost 0 bases, the J end lost 5 bases, and 14 bases lay between the germline ends. Germline values: CDR1 SGHRS, CDR2 YFSETQ. CDR3 protein: CASSLGSGIVTEAFF. In DNA form, the CDR3 reads TGCGCCAGCAGCTTGGGATCGGGGATAGTAACTGAAGCTTTCTTT.

The chain recombines TRBV7-8 with TRBJ1-2; a possible D gene is TRBD1 (6 bases). Germline lookup yields CDR1 SGHVS and CDR2 FQNEAQ. Trimming stripped 4 bases from V and 5 bases from J, with 20 bases between. CDR3 size: 16 residues. CDR3 sequence (DNA): TGTGCCAGCAGCTCCGACAGGCCCCGGGGGGCGTATGGCTACACCTTC. This sequence encodes CASSSDRPRGAYGYTF. The full variable domain, in which reference TRBV7-8 and TRBJ1-2 provide the parts outside the CDR3, is GAGVSQSPRYKVAKRGQDVALRCDPISGHVSLFWYQQALGQGPEFLTYFQNEAQLDKSGLPSDRFFAERPEGSVSTLKIQRTQQEDSAVYLCASSSDRPRGAYGYTFGSGTRLTVV.

This clone was counted only a few times. This sequence joins TRBV5-4 and TRBJ1-1, with 10 positions matching TRBD1. The V segment lost 0 bases and the J segment 5 bases; nucleotides outside the gene matches: 10. CDR1 and CDR2 from the germline V gene are SGHNT and YYREEE (reference sequence). The CDR3 totals 17 residues. CDR3 bases: TGTGCCAGCAGCTTGGGGGGGGGACAGGGGCGAGGAACTGAAGCTTTCTTT. Translated: CASSLGGGQGRGTEAFF.

The chain employs TRBV4-1 and TRBJ1-4, with D possibly TRBD1 on 5 matching bases. This CDR3 spans 15 amino acids. Trimming removed 0 bases at V and 4 bases at J, with 9 bases between. Germline assignment: CDR1 MGHRA and CDR2 YSYEKL. CDR3 sequence reads: CASSQDPRVNEKLFF. CDR3 coding DNA: TGCGCCAGCAGCCAAGACCCCAGGGTTAATGAAAAACTGTTTTTT.

The chain joins TRBV30 to TRBJ1-5, with D perhaps matching TRBD1 (5 bases). Trimming left V 2 bases short and J 7 bases short, with 12 bases between. CDR1 and CDR2 from the germline V gene are GTSNPN and SVGIG (reference sequence). There are 13 residues in the CDR3. The CDR3 here is CAWSPESGQPQHF. The DNA for the CDR3 is TGTGCCTGGAGTCCAGAGTCAGGGCAGCCCCAGCATTTT.

This clone was picked up one time. The chain has TRBV5-4 and TRBJ1-2; perhaps TRBD1 as D (5 bases). CDR1 and CDR2 (germline): SGHNT, YYREEE (reference sequence). V was cut by 4 bases and J by 1 base, with 17 bases left in between. The CDR3 runs 16 residues. The CDR3 spells CASSPDTSALNYGYTF. The CDR3 coding sequence is TGTGCCAGCAGCCCGGACACGTCGGCCCTTAACTATGGCTACACCTTC.

CDR3 DNA sequence: TGTGCCAGCAGCTCTTCCGGGACAGGGAACTACAATGAGCAGTTCTTC. It translates to CASSSSGTGNYNEQFF. This rearrangement joins TRBV5-5 to TRBJ2-1, with TRBD1 matching 9 bases. V shed 3 bases and J 3 bases; nucleotides not matched to a gene: 7. Germline CDR1 is SGHKS and CDR2 is YYEKEE (reference sequence). This CDR3 contains 16 residues.

The rearrangement joins TRBV9 to TRBJ2-2, with 8 bases aligning to TRBD2. V lost 4 bases and J lost 1; bases outside the gene matches: 9. CDR1 and CDR2 from the germline V gene are SGDLS and YYNGEE. The CDR3 has 17 residues. The CDR3 sequence is CASSFLSGGLNTGELFF. CDR3 nucleotides: TGTGCCAGCAGCTTCCTAAGCGGGGGCCTGAACACCGGGGAGCTGTTTTTT.

The chain is built from TRBV29-1 and TRBJ2-3; D ambiguous. The V and J ends lost 7 bases and 4 bases respectively, with 9 bases between them. CDR3 size: 11 residues. Per the germline V gene, CDR1 is SQVTM and CDR2 is ANQGSEA. As DNA, the CDR3 is TGCAGCGCCGAACGGGCAGATACGCAGTATTTT. This codes for CSAERADTQYF.

The CDR3: CASSLERFSGRRSSSTDTQYF. DNA of the CDR3: TGCGCCAGCAGCTTGGAACGCTTTAGCGGGAGAAGAAGTAGTAGCACAGATACGCAGTATTTT. The V call is TRBV5-1, the J call TRBJ2-3; 9 nucleotides agree with TRBD2. CDR1 is SGHRS, CDR2 YFSETQ, per germline. V dropped 0 bases and J dropped 0; count of bases not matched to a gene: 17. CDR3 length: 21 residues.

The sample holds a few counts of this clone. The rearrangement uses TRBV12-3 or TRBV12-4 and TRBJ1-2; no definite D call. The CDR3 runs to 13 residues. Trimming left V 8 bases short and J 8 bases short, with 18 bases between. The CDR3 loop reads CASDSPEGGGYTF. The CDR3 DNA follows: TGTGCCAGCGACTCCCCGGAGGGAGGCGGCTACACCTTC.

This chain joins TRBV2 and TRBJ2-1; TRBD2 aligns across 9 bases. CDR1 and CDR2 (germline): SNHLY, FYNNEI. CDR3 size: 14 residues. The V segment lost 8 bases and the J segment 6 bases; nucleotides outside the gene matches: 8. CDR3 region: CASATSGRLNEQFF. The CDR3 DNA is TGTGCCAGCGCGACTAGCGGTCGACTCAATGAGCAGTTCTTC.

The V gene is TRBV30, the J gene TRBJ2-3; D remains unclear. Germline CDR1 and CDR2: GTSNPN and SVGIG (reference sequence). This CDR3 has 15 residues. Trimming removed 0 bases at V and 1 base at J, with 11 bases between. CDR3 in amino acids: CAWSVRAVGTDTQYF. The CDR3 region has the DNA TGTGCCTGGAGTGTACGAGCCGTCGGCACAGATACGCAGTATTTT.

The V gene is TRBV9, the J gene TRBJ1-2; D is perhaps TRBD1 (5 bases). The germline V gene encodes CDR1 SGDLS and CDR2 YYNGEE. The CDR3 spans 16 residues. Trimming cost V 0 bases and J 5 bases, with 17 bases left between them. The CDR3 loop is CASSVGVGALGYGYTF. The CDR3 DNA reads as TGTGCCAGCAGCGTAGGGGTAGGGGCACTGGGTTATGGCTACACCTTC.

The rearrangement links TRBV3-1 (or the pseudogene TRBV3-2) to TRBJ1-2, with no clear D. The V and J ends lost 1 base and 0 bases respectively, with 12 bases between them. Germline CDR1 and CDR2: LGHDT and YNNKEL (reference sequence). The CDR3 is made up of 16 amino acids. CDR3 loop: CASSQAGGGSNYGYTF. CDR3 DNA sequence: TGTGCCAGCAGCCAAGCCGGAGGTGGCTCTAACTATGGCTACACCTTC.

The chain employs TRBV10-3 and TRBJ2-1; D might be TRBD2 (5 bases). The CDR3 is made up of 13 amino acids. Between the trimmed V and J ends, which lost 6 bases and 5 bases, there was a span of 11 bases. Per the germline V gene, CDR1 is ENHRY and CDR2 is SYGVKD. This CDR3 is CAISQDGDNEQFF. The CDR3 coding sequence is TGTGCCATCAGCCAGGACGGGGACAATGAGCAGTTCTTC.

This rearrangement joins TRBV10-3 to TRBJ1-1; 10 bases are a match to TRBD1. This CDR3 is 16 amino acids long. CDR1 and CDR2 (germline): ENHRY, SYGVKD. Trimming took 7 bases from V and 5 from J; bases not matched to a gene: 13. The CDR3 protein is CAIKGAKVGQGTEAFF. CDR3 coding DNA: TGTGCCATCAAGGGTGCCAAGGTGGGACAGGGGACTGAAGCTTTCTTT.